Shown below are 21 T cell receptor beta chains from a single sample sequenced in a study of cytomegalovirus exposure and HLA in healthy donors. The PCR had 60 Vbeta and 13 Jbeta primers. TCRdb keeps only in-frame clones here, not all; method: immunoSEQ multiplex PCR. The table shows around 100,000 clones, with roughly 68% occurring only once. Specimen: PBMCs. Every receptor here comes from a woman in her thirties in good health and CMV-seronegative.

The rearrangement links TRBV6-5 to TRBJ1-5; D is perhaps TRBD1 (5 bases). Germline assignment: CDR1 MNHEY and CDR2 SVGAGI. The CDR3 runs 13 residues. V was cut by 4 bases and J by 7 bases, with 11 bases left in between. The DNA of the CDR3 is TGTGCCAGCAGTTGGCGGGAGGGGCAGCCCCAGCATTTT. Translating gives CASSWREGQPQHF.

The V and J genes are TRBV6-6 and TRBJ2-7; 8 bases map to TRBD1. Unmatched junction bases numbered 2, after V lost 8 bases and J lost 2 bases. Per the germline V gene, CDR1 is MNHNY and CDR2 is SVGAGI (reference sequence). CDR3 size: 12 residues. The CDR3 region is CASGDRTYEQYF. CDR3 coding DNA: TGTGCCAGCGGGGACAGGACCTACGAGCAGTACTTC.

This clone was recorded only once. V is TRBV13 and J is TRBJ2-7; D gene unclear. The V end was cut by 4 bases, the J end by 3 bases, with 10 bases between. The CDR3 runs 13 residues. Germline CDR1 and CDR2: PRHDT and FYEKMQ (reference sequence). The CDR3 nucleotides read TGTGCCAGCAGCTCCTCAGACATCTACGAGCAGTACTTC. Translation gives CASSSSDIYEQYF. The whole variable domain, filled in from reference TRBV13 and TRBJ2-7, reads AAGVIQSPRHLIKEKRETATLKCYPIPRHDTVYWYQQGPGQDPQFLISFYEKMQSDKGSIPDRFSAQQFSDYHSELNMSSLELGDSALYFCASSSSDIYEQYFGPGTRLTVT.

The chain carries TRBV7-2 and TRBJ1-1; tentative D call: TRBD1 (6 bases). Per the germline V gene, CDR1 is SGHTA and CDR2 is FQGNSA. V lost 5 bases and J 1 base, leaving 14 bases between the germline ends. This CDR3 region has 15 residues. CDR3 sequence reads: CASSTSSRGNTEAFF. CDR3 in DNA: TGTGCCAGCAGCACCTCTTCCAGGGGGAACACTGAAGCTTTCTTT.

The chain links TRBV6-1 to TRBJ1-1; tentatively, D is TRBD1 (6 bases). CDR3 size: 15 residues. V lost 5 bases to trimming and J lost 5 bases, with 18 bases between them. Looked up from germline, CDR1 is MNHNS and CDR2 is SASEGT. The CDR3 loop reads CASSTASTGWTEAFF. CDR3 coding DNA: TGTGCCAGCAGTACCGCAAGTACAGGGTGGACTGAAGCTTTCTTT.

The J gene is TRBJ1-2, the V gene TRBV2; D is perhaps TRBD1 (5 bases). The CDR3 contains 15 residues. Trimming took 4 bases from V and 5 from J, leaving 17 bases between them. Per germline, CDR1 SNHLY and CDR2 FYNNEI. The CDR3 protein is CASSATTQGRYGYTF. CDR3 DNA: TGTGCCAGCAGTGCTACCACTCAGGGCAGATATGGCTACACCTTC.

The genes are TRBV27 and TRBJ2-2, with TRBD1 matching 7 bases. The CDR3 length is 15 residues. Germline CDR1 and CDR2: MNHEY and SMNVEV (reference sequence). V shed 2 bases and J 3 bases; nucleotides not matched to a gene: 3. CDR3 sequence (DNA): TGTGCCAGCAGTTTAAGGGGGCGGGACACCGGGGAGCTGTTTTTT. It codes for CASSLRGRDTGELFF.

The V gene is TRBV5-1, the J gene TRBJ2-2, with TRBD2 matching 9 bases. The ends lost 4 bases at V and 4 bases at J; junction bases unmatched: 8. This CDR3 comprises 16 residues. Germline V gives CDR1 SGHRS, CDR2 YFSETQ. CDR3 sequence: CASSPSLAGPTGELFF. The CDR3 bases are TGCGCCAGCAGCCCCTCGCTAGCGGGACCCACCGGGGAGCTGTTTTTT.

The V gene is TRBV19, the J gene TRBJ1-2, with 8 positions matching TRBD1. The CDR3 is 13 residues long. Trimming took 7 bases from V and 6 from J; bases not matched to a gene: 7. Germline V gene data show CDR1 as LNHDA and CDR2 as SQIVND (reference sequence). The CDR3 DNA reads TGTGCCAGTACCCCGGACAGGGATAATGGCTACACCTTC. It specifies CASTPDRDNGYTF. Complete variable domain (other parts from reference TRBV19 and TRBJ1-2): DGGITQSPKYLFRKEGQNVTLSCEQNLNHDAMYWYRQDPGQGLRLIYYSQIVNDFQKGDIAEGYSVSREKKESFPLTVTSAQKNPTAFYLCASTPDRDNGYTFGSGTRLTVV.

The chain links TRBV7-3 to TRBJ2-5; D might be TRBD1 (6 bases). The germline V and J ends were trimmed by 5 bases and 4 bases, with 14 bases remaining between them. This CDR3 has 14 residues. The V gene's germline CDR1 is SGHTA and CDR2 FQGTGA. CDR3 sequence reads: CASSPGQPGETQYF. The DNA for the CDR3 is TGTGCCAGCAGCCCCGGACAGCCGGGAGAGACCCAGTACTTC. Combining the CDR3 with reference TRBV7-3 and TRBJ2-5 gives the whole variable domain GAGVSQTPSNKVTEKGKYVELRCDPISGHTALYWYRQSLGQGPEFLIYFQGTGAADDSGLPNDRFFAVRPEGSVSTLKIQRTERGDSAVYLCASSPGQPGETQYFGPGTRLLVL.

V is TRBV5-1 and J is TRBJ2-1; the match to TRBD1 covers 7 bases. The V segment lost 1 base and the J segment 10 bases; nucleotides outside the gene matches: 8. The CDR3 spans 14 residues. Germline CDR1 reads SGHRS; CDR2 reads YFSETQ. CDR3 loop: CASSLIQQGREQFF. In DNA, the CDR3 is TGCGCCAGCAGCTTGATCCAACAGGGGAGAGAGCAGTTCTTC.

This rearrangement joins TRBV5-1 to TRBJ1-1; D call uncertain. The CDR3 spans 14 residues. The germline CDR1 and CDR2 sequences are SGHRS and YFSETQ. V gave up 3 bases and J gave up 2 bases, with 11 bases separating them. The CDR3 DNA reads as TGCGCCAGCAGCTATGACACCTCCAACACTGAAGCTTTCTTT. Amino acid sequence: CASSYDTSNTEAFF.

This clone was counted between two and nine times. The rearrangement links TRBV5-4 to TRBJ2-3, with 13 bases identical to TRBD2. This CDR3 has 17 amino acids. Germline V gives CDR1 SGHNT, CDR2 YYREEE (reference sequence). J lost 0 bases, V lost 1 base, and 2 bases had no gene match. The CDR3 region has the DNA TGTGCCAGCAGCTTGCAACTAGCGGGAGGGAGCACAGATACGCAGTATTTT. Its translation is CASSLQLAGGSTDTQYF.

The V gene is TRBV5-8, the J gene TRBJ1-2, with TRBD1 matching 7 bases. The junction had 12 bases not matched to a gene; V was cut back by 3 bases and J by 1 base. This CDR3 has 17 amino acids. From germline, CDR1 is SGHTS and CDR2 YDEGEE. The CDR3 region has the DNA TGTGCCAGCAGCTCGGGACAGCCGAAGCGCGGTAACTATGGCTACACCTTC. Translating gives CASSSGQPKRGNYGYTF.

The gene calls are TRBV6-1 and TRBJ1-5, with 9 bases identical to TRBD1. This CDR3 is built from 14 residues. Germline CDR1 reads MNHNS; CDR2 reads SASEGT. Unmatched junction bases numbered 6, after V lost 5 bases and J lost 7 bases. The CDR3 DNA reads as TGTGCCAGCAGTCCCTCGGACAGGGGACAGCCCCAGCATTTT. Protein: CASSPSDRGQPQHF.

The chain uses TRBV29-1 and TRBJ1-1; D is ambiguous. V was pared by 3 bases and J by 2 bases, with 10 bases between. This CDR3 spans 13 amino acids. Germline CDR1 reads SQVTM; CDR2 reads ANQGSEA. The CDR3 loop reads CSVESTSNTEAFF. The CDR3 DNA reads TGCAGCGTTGAGAGTACCTCCAACACTGAAGCTTTCTTT.

The chain carries TRBV5-1 and TRBJ1-2; 12 bases fit TRBD1. This CDR3 comprises 13 residues. From germline, CDR1 is SGHRS and CDR2 YFSETQ. The trim removed 4 bases at V and 7 bases at J, leaving 2 bases unmatched. The CDR3 region is CASSRGQGAGYTF. DNA for the CDR3: TGCGCCAGCAGCAGGGGACAGGGGGCTGGCTACACCTTC. The full variable domain, completed using reference TRBV5-1 and TRBJ1-2, is KAGVTQTPRYLIKTRGQQVTLSCSPISGHRSVSWYQQTPGQGLQFLFEYFSETQRNKGNFPGRFSGRQFSNSRSEMNVSTLELGDSALYLCASSRGQGAGYTFGSGTRLTVV.

The chain links TRBV2 to TRBJ1-3, with 8 nucleotides matching TRBD1. V gave up 6 bases and J gave up 2 bases; unmatched junction bases: 6. CDR1 and CDR2 from the germline V gene are SNHLY and FYNNEI. There are 15 residues in the CDR3. The CDR3 sequence: CASRSQTGAGNTIYF. DNA of the CDR3: TGTGCCAGCAGGAGCCAGACAGGGGCTGGAAACACCATATATTTT. Based on the CDR3 plus reference TRBV2 and TRBJ1-3, the full variable domain is EPEVTQTPSHQVTQMGQEVILRCVPISNHLYFYWYRQILGQKVEFLVSFYNNEISEKSEIFDDQFSVERPDGSNFTLKIRSTKLEDSAMYFCASRSQTGAGNTIYFGEGSWLTVV.

The gene calls are TRBV7-9 and TRBJ2-3; 11 bases are shared with TRBD2. Germline lookup yields CDR1 SEHNR and CDR2 FQNEAQ (reference sequence). Trimming removed 4 bases from V and 2 bases from J; junction bases left unmatched: 11. The CDR3 runs 18 residues. CDR3 nucleotide sequence: TGTGCCAGCAGCTCCTGGGTGGGGACTAGCGGACTCACAGATACGCAGTATTTT. Protein sequence: CASSSWVGTSGLTDTQYF.

The rearrangement links TRBV7-2 to TRBJ1-2; D unresolved. Germline assignment: CDR1 SGHTA and CDR2 FQGNSA. The CDR3 is 12 residues long. V lost 2 bases to trimming and J lost 3 bases, with 4 bases between them. The CDR3 is CASSLRDYGYTF. CDR3 coding DNA: TGTGCCAGCAGCTTAAGAGACTATGGCTACACCTTC.

The chain has TRBV5-1 and TRBJ2-7; 8 nucleotides match TRBD2. The CDR3 totals 16 residues. V dropped 0 bases and J dropped 2; count of bases not matched to a gene: 7. The V gene's germline CDR1 is SGHRS and CDR2 YFSETQ. The CDR3 protein is CASSLVRAGGPYEQYF. CDR3 bases: TGCGCCAGCAGCTTGGTCCGGGCGGGAGGACCCTACGAGCAGTACTTC.